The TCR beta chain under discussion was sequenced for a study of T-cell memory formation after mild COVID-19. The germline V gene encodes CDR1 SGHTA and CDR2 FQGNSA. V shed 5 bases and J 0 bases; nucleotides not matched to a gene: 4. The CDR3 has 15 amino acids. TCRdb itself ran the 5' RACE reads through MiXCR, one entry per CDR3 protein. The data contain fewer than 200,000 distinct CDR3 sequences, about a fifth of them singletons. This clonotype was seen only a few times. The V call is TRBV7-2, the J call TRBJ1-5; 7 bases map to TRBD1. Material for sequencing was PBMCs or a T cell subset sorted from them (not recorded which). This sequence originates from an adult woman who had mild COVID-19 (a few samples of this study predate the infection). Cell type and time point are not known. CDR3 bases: TGTGCCAGCAGCCGGGACAGCTATAGCAATCAGCCCCAGCATTTT. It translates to CASSRDSYSNQPQHF.